Listed below are T cell receptor beta chains from one sample, sequenced in a study of shared clonotypes between healthy human individuals. Profiling relied on immunoSEQ multiplex PCR, and the TCRdb table lists in-frame clones only, not all of them. The top ten clones hold less than 25% of a sample with under 850,000 clones, more than 85% of them seen once. Sequenced input: naive CD8+ T cells sorted from blood. All receptors derive from a man aged 25-40 years in good health. CDR3s include the opening cysteine and the closing phenylalanine or tryptophan. The order of the fields is clone size, D gene, V gene, J gene, CDR3 DNA, CDR3 protein. The D gene is left open where the match is weak. The size entry is marked missing in some rows and otherwise reads once, few, many or a size class.

-	-	TRBV7-9	TRBJ2-6	TGTGCCAGCAGCCCCTTACTCTCTGGGGCCAACGTCCTGACTTTC	CASSPLLSGANVLTF
-	-	TRBV11-2	TRBJ2-7	TGTGCCAGCAGCTTCGCACGGGCAGCGGGCTACGAGCAGTACTTC	CASSFARAAGYEQYF
-	-	TRBV6-6	TRBJ2-7	TGTGCCAGCAGTTTTGGACAAGCCTACGAGCAGTACTTC	CASSFGQAYEQYF
-	-	TRBV6-5	TRBJ1-5	TGTGCCAGCAGTTACTCGGACCCGCGGGGTCAGCCCCAGCATTTT	CASSYSDPRGQPQHF
-	TRBD1	TRBV11-3	TRBJ2-1	TGTGCCAGCAGCCCCCGGGACAGCAACTACAATGAGCAGTTCTTC	CASSPRDSNYNEQFF
once	TRBD2	TRBV11-2	TRBJ2-5	TGTGCCAGCAGCCCTGGGACTAGCGGGATCGGGGGTCAAGAGACCCAGTACTTC	CASSPGTSGIGGQETQYF
-	TRBD1	TRBV5-1	TRBJ1-2	TGCGCCAGCAGCCCCCTCGAGACAGGGGTCTATGGCTACACCTTC	CASSPLETGVYGYTF
-	-	TRBV2	TRBJ1-1	TGTGCCAGCAGTGAAGCCATCCACCTCTTT	CASSEAIHLF
-	TRBD2	TRBV27	TRBJ2-7	TGTGCCAGCAGTTTAATGACTAGCGGGACCTACGAGCAGTACTTC	CASSLMTSGTYEQYF
-	-	TRBV6-6	TRBJ2-5	TGTGCCAGCAGTCCTCTCACAGAGACCCAGTACTTC	CASSPLTETQYF
-	-	TRBV6-6	TRBJ1-1	TGTGCCAGCAGTTACTTAGGACTGGGCACTGAAGCTTTCTTT	CASSYLGLGTEAFF
-	-	TRBV7-9	TRBJ2-3	TGTGCCAGCAGCTTGTCGGGCGGGGCGGCTAGCACAGATACGCAGTATTTT	CASSLSGGAASTDTQYF
few	TRBD1	TRBV28	TRBJ1-2	TGTGCCAGCAGTTTGGACAGGGAAGTCCGTAACTATGGCTACACCTTC	CASSLDREVRNYGYTF
once	TRBD1	TRBV7-9	TRBJ1-2	TGTGCCAGCAGCTCGCCGGACAGGCCCTATGGCTACACCTTC	CASSSPDRPYGYTF
-	-	TRBV11-2	TRBJ1-2	TGTGCCAGCAGCTACTACAACGGCTACACCTTC	CASSYYNGYTF
-	-	TRBV15	TRBJ2-7	TGTGCCACCAGCAGAGAGGCAGGGAATTTTTACGAGCAGTACTTC	CATSREAGNFYEQYF
-	-	TRBV29-1	TRBJ2-1	TGCAGCGTTGCTTTGCGTTCGGTAGGGCAGTTCTTC	CSVALRSVGQFF
-	TRBD1	TRBV28	TRBJ1-5	TGTGCCAGCAGTTACAGGGGGTCTAGTCAGCCCCAGCATTTT	CASSYRGSSQPQHF
-	-	TRBV7-9	TRBJ1-4	TGTGCCAGCACGTCTGGAGGCGAAAAACTGTTTTTT	CASTSGGEKLFF
-	TRBD1	TRBV29-1	TRBJ1-2	TGCAGCGTGACAGGGGTCGGCTATGGCTACACCTTC	CSVTGVGYGYTF
once	TRBD1	TRBV2	TRBJ2-6	TGTGCCAGCTTAATTAGGACAGGGCTTCTCGGGGCCAACGTCCTGACTTTC	CASLIRTGLLGANVLTF
-	-	TRBV27	TRBJ2-1	TGTGCCAGCAGTTTCGGCTCGGGGCCTAGCGCCAATGAGCAGTTCTTC	CASSFGSGPSANEQFF
-	TRBD2	TRBV4-2	TRBJ2-7	TGTGCCAGCAGCCAAGGGGGCGTACTAGCGGTTAAAAACTTCTACGAGCAGTACTTC	CASSQGGVLAVKNFYEQYF
-	TRBD2	TRBV9	TRBJ2-1	TGTGCCAGCAGCGATGGGACTAGCCTTTACAATGAGCAGTTCTTC	CASSDGTSLYNEQFF
-	TRBD2	TRBV11-2	TRBJ2-1	TGTGCCAGCAGCTTAGGAGGGACTAGCGGGAGGGCCGAGTACAATGAGCAGTTCTTC	CASSLGGTSGRAEYNEQFF
-	-	TRBV2	TRBJ2-7	TGTGCCAGCAGCCAGGGGGGCTACGAGCAGTACTTC	CASSQGGYEQYF
-	TRBD2	TRBV29-1	TRBJ2-7	TGCAGCGTTTGTCTAGCGGACGAGCAGTACTTC	CSVCLADEQYF
-	TRBD1	TRBV27	TRBJ2-1	TGTGCCAGCAGTTTAGGCCAGGGGGCGGAGAATGAGCAGTTCTTC	CASSLGQGAENEQFF
-	-	TRBV28	TRBJ2-7	TGTGCCAGCAGCGCCTTGGGCTCCTACGAGCAGTACTTC	CASSALGSYEQYF
-	TRBD1	TRBV7-4	TRBJ1-2	TGTGCCAGCAGATTCGGGACAGAAGATCGGGTTGGCTACACCTTC	CASRFGTEDRVGYTF
-	-	TRBV30	TRBJ2-1	TGTGCCTGGAGTGTCCCGGGACTGGAGCAGTTCTTC	CAWSVPGLEQFF
few	TRBD1	TRBV27	TRBJ2-7	TGTGCCAGCAGTTTCGGGACAGGGGGCGAGCAGTACTTC	CASSFGTGGEQYF
-	-	TRBV9	TRBJ2-1	TGTGCCAGCACATGGCTTAGCGACTCCTACAATGAGCAGTTCTTC	CASTWLSDSYNEQFF
once	-	TRBV7-9	TRBJ2-1	TGTGCCAGCAGCTTAGACAGGAATGAGCAGTTCTTC	CASSLDRNEQFF
-	TRBD2	TRBV10-2	TRBJ2-1	TGCGCCAGCAGTCTAGCGGGGAGCTCCTACAATGAGCAGTTCTTC	CASSLAGSSYNEQFF
-	TRBD2	TRBV27	TRBJ2-7	TGTGCCAGCAGCCTGACTAGCGCCTACGAGCAGTACTTC	CASSLTSAYEQYF
-	-	TRBV10-2	TRBJ1-2	TGCGCCAGCAGCGCGTCTCCTCTTCACTCCTATGGCTACACCTTC	CASSASPLHSYGYTF
once	TRBD2	TRBV7-6	TRBJ2-1	TGTGCCAGCAGCCACAGGGGACTAGCGGAGGCAAATGAGCAGTTCTTC	CASSHRGLAEANEQFF
-	-	TRBV11-2	TRBJ2-3	TGTGCCAGCAGCTTAGGGGGGGCAGGGGATAGCACAGATACGCAGTATTTT	CASSLGGAGDSTDTQYF
-	-	TRBV6-1	TRBJ1-5	TGTGCCAGCGCACAGGGCTTCAATCAGCCCCAGCATTTT	CASAQGFNQPQHF